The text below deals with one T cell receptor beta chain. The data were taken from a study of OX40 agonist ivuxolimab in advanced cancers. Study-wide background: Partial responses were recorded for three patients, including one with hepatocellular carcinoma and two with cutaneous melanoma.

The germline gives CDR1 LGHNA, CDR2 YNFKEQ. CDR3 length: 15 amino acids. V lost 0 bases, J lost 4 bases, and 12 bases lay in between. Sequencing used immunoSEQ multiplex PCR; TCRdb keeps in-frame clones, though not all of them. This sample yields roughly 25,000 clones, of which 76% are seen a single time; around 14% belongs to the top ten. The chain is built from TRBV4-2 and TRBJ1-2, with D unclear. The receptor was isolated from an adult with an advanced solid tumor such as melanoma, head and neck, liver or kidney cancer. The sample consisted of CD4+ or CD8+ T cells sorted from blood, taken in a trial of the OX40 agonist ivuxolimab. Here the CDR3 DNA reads TGTGCCAGCAGCCAAGATGAAACAAGAGTCTATGGCTACACCTTC. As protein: CASSQDETRVYGYTF.